Presented here are 28 T cell receptor beta chains from one specimen sequenced in a study of CD8 T cells in Susac syndrome. RNA totalling roughly 0.45 to 1 ug underwent reverse transcription with random hexamers. TCRdb used MiXCR to reprocess the immunoSEQ multiplex PCR reads, holding one entry per CDR3 protein. The sample has 150,000 or so distinct CDR3 sequences; around 95% are singletons. Sequencing was carried out using CD8+ T cells from PBMCs. These receptors were collected from a human donor with multiple sclerosis.

The rearrangement joins TRBV7-9 to TRBJ2-4; no definite D call. Germline V lookup: CDR1 SEHNR, CDR2 FQNEAQ (reference sequence). Trimming removed 2 bases from V and 0 bases from J, with 11 bases in between. The CDR3 consists of 16 residues. The CDR3 region has the DNA TGTGCCAGCAGCTTATCAGCCCACACAGCCAAAAACATTCAGTACTTC. Its translation: CASSLSAHTAKNIQYF.

The chain joins TRBV27 to TRBJ1-1; no definite D call. The CDR3 runs to 15 residues. Germline-derived CDR1 and CDR2 are MNHEY and SMNVEV (reference sequence). Deletions cut 5 bases from V and 1 base from J, with 14 bases between. The CDR3 DNA follows: TGTGCCAGCAGTCCCCTGGGCATTGCGAACACTGAAGCTTTCTTT. Residues: CASSPLGIANTEAFF.

The chain employs TRBV6-1 and TRBJ2-7; possible D gene TRBD1, 6 bases. Germline V gene sequence: CDR1 MNHNS, CDR2 SASEGT. CDR3 length equals 15 residues. Trimming left V 0 bases short and J 6 bases short, with 15 bases between. The CDR3 region has the DNA TGTGCCAGCAGTGAAGCCGCCTACAGGGATCGCGAGCAGTACGTC. Its translation is CASSEAAYRDREQYV.

DNA of the CDR3: TGCAGTGCCCCCCACCGGGGCGAGCGGGGTTACAATGAGCAGTTCTTC. Protein: CSAPHRGERGYNEQFF. This chain uses TRBV20-1 with TRBJ2-1; 7 nucleotides agree with TRBD2. Germline assignment: CDR1 DFQATT and CDR2 SNEGSKA (reference sequence). The CDR3 consists of 16 residues. The ends lost 6 bases at V and 4 bases at J; junction bases unmatched: 15.

The chain couples TRBV30 to TRBJ1-6; D unclear. Trimming cost V 1 base and J 10 bases, with 11 bases left between them. The CDR3 length is 13 residues. The germline gives CDR1 GTSNPN, CDR2 SVGIG (reference sequence). CDR3 amino acids: CAWSGGSVSPLHF. The CDR3 DNA reads TGTGCCTGGAGTGGGGGTAGTGTCTCACCCCTCCACTTT.

The J gene is TRBJ1-2, the V gene TRBV29-1; D is unresolved. CDR3 length: 14 residues. Trimming stripped 6 bases from V and 8 bases from J, with 22 bases between. Germline V CDR1 and CDR2: SQVTM, ANQGSEA. CDR3: CSVTPSDVSGGYTF. The CDR3 DNA reads TGCAGCGTAACCCCCAGCGACGTATCGGGCGGCTACACCTTC.

The chain joins TRBV27 to TRBJ1-2; TRBD1 is a possible D gene (5 bases). The CDR3 has 15 amino acids. From germline, CDR1 is MNHEY and CDR2 SMNVEV (reference sequence). Trimming removed 0 bases at V and 0 bases at J, with 8 bases between. The CDR3: CASSLSGEANYGYTF. CDR3 DNA sequence: TGTGCCAGCAGTTTATCAGGGGAGGCTAACTATGGCTACACCTTC.

The chain joins TRBV11-2 to TRBJ2-6; maybe TRBD1 (6 bases). V was shortened by 5 bases and J by 16 bases, with 15 bases between the two germline ends. The CDR3 runs to 12 residues. Germline assignment: CDR1 SGHAT and CDR2 FQNNGV. This CDR3 reads CASSPDSAWLTF. CDR3 DNA: TGTGCCAGCAGCCCGGACAGCGCTTGGCTGACTTTC.

The chain is built from TRBV2 and TRBJ1-5; D remains ambiguous. Between the trimmed V and J ends, which lost 6 bases and 0 bases, there was a span of 9 bases. The CDR3 covers 14 residues. Per germline, CDR1 SNHLY and CDR2 FYNNEI. The CDR3 sequence is CASSRTDSNQPQHF. For the CDR3, the DNA is TGTGCCAGCAGCCGGACGGATAGCAATCAGCCCCAGCATTTT.

As DNA, the CDR3 is TGCAGCGTTGAAGGAGCCGGGACAGGGCGCTACGAGCAGTACTTC. Its protein is CSVEGAGTGRYEQYF. The chain couples TRBV29-1 to TRBJ2-7, with 9 bases that match TRBD1. Germline CDR1 reads SQVTM; CDR2 reads ANQGSEA. The J segment lost 3 bases and the V segment lost 1 base, leaving 7 bases of the junction unmatched. This CDR3 comprises 15 residues.

The V gene is TRBV29-1, the J gene TRBJ1-2, with 11 bases fitting TRBD1. CDR3 length equals 16 residues. V dropped 4 bases and J dropped 6; count of bases not matched to a gene: 13. Germline V gene data show CDR1 as SQVTM and CDR2 as ANQGSEA. Here the CDR3 DNA reads TGCAGCGTTGGGGGACAGGGGGTTCTGGGCCTTGATGGCTACACCTTC. As protein: CSVGGQGVLGLDGYTF. The full variable domain, its missing parts supplied by reference TRBV29-1 and TRBJ1-2, is SAVISQKPSRDICQRGTSLTIQCQVDSQVTMMFWYRQQPGQSLTLIATANQGSEATYESGFVIDKFPISRPNLTFSTLTVSNMSPEDSSIYLCSVGGQGVLGLDGYTFGSGTRLTVV.

The chain is built from TRBV9 and TRBJ2-3; 8 bases map to TRBD2. CDR3 length: 16 residues. V lost 0 bases and J lost 3; bases outside the gene matches: 6. CDR1 and CDR2 from the germline V gene are SGDLS and YYNGEE. CDR3 loop: CASSVDVAGLTDTQYF. The DNA of the CDR3 is TGTGCCAGCAGCGTAGATGTAGCGGGACTTACAGATACGCAGTATTTT.

The V call is TRBV20-1, the J call TRBJ2-2, with TRBD1 matching over 9 bases. The J segment lost 3 bases and the V segment lost 0 bases, leaving 5 bases of the junction unmatched. The length of the CDR3 is 16 residues. CDR1 is DFQATT, CDR2 SNEGSKA, per germline (reference sequence). The CDR3 reads CSARDPWTGDTGELFF. CDR3 DNA: TGCAGTGCTAGAGACCCCTGGACAGGGGACACCGGGGAGCTGTTTTTT.

The chain couples TRBV27 to TRBJ1-4; 8 bases map to TRBD1. The CDR3 is 12 amino acids. After removal of 2 bases from V and 10 bases from J, the junction contained 0 bases not matched to a gene. CDR1 MNHEY and CDR2 SMNVEV come from the germline V gene (reference sequence). DNA for the CDR3: TGTGCCAGCAGTTTAACAGGGGGAAAACTGTTTTTT. Residues: CASSLTGGKLFF.

CDR3 coding DNA: TGTGCCAGCAGCGCGACAGGGGACGAGCAGTACTTC. This encodes CASSATGDEQYF. The rearrangement uses TRBV7-9 and TRBJ2-7; TRBD1 agrees at 8 bases. The length of the CDR3 is 12 residues. V was pared by 5 bases and J by 5 bases, with 2 bases of the junction left unmatched. Per germline, CDR1 SEHNR and CDR2 FQNEAQ (reference sequence).

The chain joins TRBV2 to TRBJ1-1, with no clear D. Looked up from germline, CDR1 is SNHLY and CDR2 is FYNNEI. The V end was cut by 1 base, the J end by 2 bases, with 11 bases between. This CDR3 has 15 residues. As DNA, the CDR3 is TGTGCCAGCAGTGAAGGGAGGGAACTAAACACTGAAGCTTTCTTT. It yields the protein CASSEGRELNTEAFF.

The rearrangement joins TRBV2 to TRBJ2-3; TRBD2 matches at 9 bases. In germline, CDR1 is SNHLY, CDR2 FYNNEI. This CDR3 is built from 16 residues. V lost 2 bases and J lost 2; bases outside the gene matches: 5. The CDR3 DNA follows: TGTGCCAGCAGTGAACTAGCGGGGACCCACACAGATACGCAGTATTTT. This encodes CASSELAGTHTDTQYF.

This clonotype occurred once. The V and J genes are TRBV18 and TRBJ2-4; D is uncertain. The V gene's germline CDR1 is KGHSH and CDR2 LQKENI. The CDR3 covers 14 residues. The V end was cut by 5 bases, the J end by 4 bases, with 12 bases between. For the CDR3, the DNA is TGTGCCAGCTCAAGAAAGGACCCAAAAAACATTCAGTACTTC. Amino acid sequence: CASSRKDPKNIQYF.

The J gene is TRBJ1-5, the V gene TRBV9; weak D call: TRBD1 (5 bases). The CDR3 consists of 15 residues. V was shortened by 4 bases and J by 5 bases, with 16 bases between the two germline ends. Per germline, CDR1 SGDLS and CDR2 YYNGEE. The CDR3 DNA reads as TGTGCCAGCAGCCCGACGGCAGGGTTGGATCAGCCCCAGCATTTT. Translated, it gives CASSPTAGLDQPQHF. Variable domain in full (rest from reference TRBV9 and TRBJ1-5): DSGVTQTPKHLITATGQRVTLRCSPRSGDLSVYWYQQSLDQGLQFLIQYYNGEERAKGNILERFSAQQFPDLHSELNLSSLELGDSALYFCASSPTAGLDQPQHFGDGTRLSIL.

J is TRBJ1-4 and V is TRBV30; tentative D call: TRBD1 (6 bases). CDR3 length equals 11 residues. CDR1 and CDR2 from the germline V gene are GTSNPN and SVGIG (reference sequence). V was pared by 7 bases and J by 8 bases, with 11 bases between. The CDR3 loop reads CASTGSEKLFF. The CDR3 DNA follows: TGTGCCTCGACAGGTTCGGAAAAACTGTTTTTT. Complete variable domain (other parts from reference TRBV30 and TRBJ1-4): SQTIHQWPATLVQPVGSPLSLECTVEGTSNPNLYWYRQAAGRGLQLLFYSVGIGQISSEVPQNLSASRPQDRQFILSSKKLLLSDSGFYLCASTGSEKLFFGSGTQLSVL.

This rearrangement joins TRBV12-3 or TRBV12-4 to TRBJ1-1; 7 nucleotides agree with TRBD1. The V segment lost 6 bases and the J segment 2 bases; nucleotides outside the gene matches: 3. The CDR3 spans 13 residues. The CDR3 protein is CASRGQLNTEAFF. The CDR3 DNA is TGTGCCAGCAGGGGACAGCTTAACACTGAAGCTTTCTTT.

The rearrangement uses TRBV4-1 and TRBJ2-7; D might be TRBD1 or TRBD2, each matching 6 bases. Per germline, CDR1 MGHRA and CDR2 YSYEKL. Trimming took off 0 bases at V and 3 bases at J, with 15 bases between the two ends. The CDR3 has 16 amino acids. Here the CDR3 DNA reads TGCGCCAGCAGCCAAGATACAGGGAGGATGGACTACGAGCAGTACTTC. Amino acids: CASSQDTGRMDYEQYF.

The chain carries TRBV29-1 and TRBJ1-2, with D hard to call. Germline loops: CDR1 SQVTM, CDR2 ANQGSEA. Trimming took 4 bases from V and 6 from J, leaving 15 bases between them. CDR3 length: 13 amino acids. CDR3 residues: CSVGPLGHDGYTF. In DNA, the CDR3 is TGCAGCGTTGGGCCCCTGGGTCACGATGGCTACACCTTC.

The chain has TRBV9 and TRBJ1-2; no definite D call. Germline V gene sequence: CDR1 SGDLS, CDR2 YYNGEE. The CDR3 contains 14 residues. V lost 4 bases and J lost 8, with 18 bases in between. The CDR3 DNA sequence: TGTGCCAGCAGCCCGACGTTGACCTTCAGGGGCTACACCTTC. Translated: CASSPTLTFRGYTF.

The rearrangement joins TRBV2 to TRBJ1-2, with D perhaps matching TRBD1 (6 bases). Germline lookup yields CDR1 SNHLY and CDR2 FYNNEI. V was trimmed by 11 bases and J by 4 bases, leaving 11 bases between them. The CDR3 covers 11 residues. CDR3 bases: TGTGCCCTTAGGGGGGGCTATGGCTACACCTTC. Translation: CALRGGYGYTF.

This clonotype appeared once. This chain joins TRBV4-2 and TRBJ2-1; perhaps TRBD2 as D (5 bases). Trimming took 0 bases from V and 7 from J, leaving 13 bases between them. Germline-derived CDR1 and CDR2 are LGHNA and YNFKEQ. This CDR3 contains 15 residues. The CDR3 coding sequence is TGTGCCAGCAGCCAAGATCGAGCGGAAGCGAATGAGCAGTTCTTC. Translating it yields CASSQDRAEANEQFF.

The rearrangement joins TRBV7-9 to TRBJ2-1; D may be TRBD1 (5 bases). The CDR3 extends over 16 amino acids. V was pared by 1 base and J by 2 bases, with 12 bases between. Per germline, CDR1 SEHNR and CDR2 FQNEAQ (reference sequence). In nucleotides, the CDR3 is TGTGCCAGCAGCTTAGTGGGCAGGGAAACCTACAATGAGCAGTTCTTC. Translating it yields CASSLVGRETYNEQFF.

The CDR3 coding sequence is TGTGCCAGCAGTAGGGAATGGGGAGGGGGCCAGGTGCTGTTTTTT. It codes for CASSREWGGGQVLFF. The chain joins TRBV27 to TRBJ2-2; D assignment may be TRBD1 or TRBD2 (7 bases each). Trimming removed 5 bases at V and 13 bases at J, with 23 bases between. The germline gives CDR1 MNHEY, CDR2 SMNVEV (reference sequence). The CDR3 has 15 residues.